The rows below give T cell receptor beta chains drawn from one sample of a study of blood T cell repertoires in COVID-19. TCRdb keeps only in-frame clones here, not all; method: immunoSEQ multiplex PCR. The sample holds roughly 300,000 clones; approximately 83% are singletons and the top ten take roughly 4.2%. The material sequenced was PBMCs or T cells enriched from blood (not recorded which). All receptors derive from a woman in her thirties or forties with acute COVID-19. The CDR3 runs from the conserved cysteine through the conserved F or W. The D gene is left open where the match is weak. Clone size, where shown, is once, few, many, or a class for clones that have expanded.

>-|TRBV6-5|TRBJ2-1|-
CASSYGDSSYNEQFF
TGTGCCAGCAGTTACGGCGACAGTTCCTACAATGAGCAGTTCTTC
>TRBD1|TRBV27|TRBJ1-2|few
CASSRLTGENGYTF
TGTGCCAGCAGTCGACTAACAGGGGAGAATGGCTACACCTTC
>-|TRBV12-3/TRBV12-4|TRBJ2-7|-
CASSPGARFKQYF
TGTGCCAGCAGCCCGGGAGCGAGGTTCAAGCAGTACTTC
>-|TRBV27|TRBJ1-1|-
CASSLAQKTEAFF
TGTGCCAGCAGTCTGGCTCAGAAGACTGAAGCTTTCTTT
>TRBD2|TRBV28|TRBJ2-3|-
CASSQGQFLLAGGPRTDTQYF
TGTGCCAGCAGCCAGGGACAGTTTCTACTAGCGGGAGGGCCGAGGACAGATACGCAGTATTTT
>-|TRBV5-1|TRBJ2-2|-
CATKPGTRNTGELFF
TGCGCCACCAAACCCGGGACAAGGAACACCGGGGAGCTGTTTTTT
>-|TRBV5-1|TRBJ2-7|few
CASSLGRGVYEQYF
TGCGCCAGCAGCTTGGGCAGGGGGGTATACGAGCAGTACTTC
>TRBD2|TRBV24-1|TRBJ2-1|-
CATSDPGTSGRAITYNEQFF
TGTGCCACCAGTGATCCCGGGACTAGCGGGAGGGCCATAACCTACAATGAGCAGTTCTTC
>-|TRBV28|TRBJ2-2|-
CASTRGGPTGELFF
TGTGCCAGCACGAGAGGAGGACCCACCGGGGAGCTGTTTTTT
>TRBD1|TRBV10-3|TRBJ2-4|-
CAISEPRDRLAKNIQYF
TGTGCCATCAGTGAGCCCCGGGACAGACTAGCCAAAAACATTCAGTACTTC
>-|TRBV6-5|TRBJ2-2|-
CASSYEGTIGELFF
TGTGCCAGCAGTTACGAGGGTACGATCGGGGAGCTGTTTTTT
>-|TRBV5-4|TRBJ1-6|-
CASSLEGFSPLHF
TGTGCCAGCAGCTTGGAGGGGTTTTCACCCCTCCACTTT
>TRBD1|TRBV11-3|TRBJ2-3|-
CASSDRGDTQYF
TGTGCCAGCAGCGACAGGGGGGATACGCAGTATTTT
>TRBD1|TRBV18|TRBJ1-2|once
CASSLTTGDTRGYTF
TGTGCCAGCTCACTTACCACAGGGGATACGAGAGGCTACACCTTC
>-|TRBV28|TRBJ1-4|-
CASTEATNEKLFF
TGTGCCAGCACGGAGGCGACTAATGAAAAACTGTTTTTT
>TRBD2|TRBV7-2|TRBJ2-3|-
CASSLGGTSHTQYF
TGTGCCAGCAGCTTAGGGGGGACTAGCCATACGCAGTATTTT
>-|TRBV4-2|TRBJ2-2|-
CASSPPAAINTGELFF
TGTGCCAGCAGCCCCCCGGCAGCGATCAACACCGGGGAGCTGTTTTTT
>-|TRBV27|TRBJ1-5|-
CASSPTRTVNQPQHF
TGTGCCAGCAGTCCGACCAGGACAGTTAATCAGCCCCAGCATTTT
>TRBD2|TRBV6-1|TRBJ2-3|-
CASSEVTAGGRDTQYF
TGTGCCAGCAGTGAAGTCACGGCGGGAGGGAGGGATACGCAGTATTTT
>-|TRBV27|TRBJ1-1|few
CASSLDRSTEAFF
TGTGCCAGCAGTTTAGATCGGAGCACTGAAGCTTTCTTT